This T cell receptor beta chain was sequenced in a study of technical replicates of blood from a few donors. Profiled with immunoSEQ multiplex PCR; TCRdb holds only in-frame clones, not every one. Counted here are around 80,000 clones, approximately 89% occurring once; the ten biggest clones make up about 0.41%. V was shortened by 2 bases and J by 4 bases, with 11 bases between the two germline ends. CDR3 length: 14 residues. Per the germline V gene, CDR1 is MNHEY and CDR2 is SVGAGI. The sequence derives from a human donor in good health. Specimen: T cells isolated from PBMCs. The rearrangement joins TRBV6-5 to TRBJ1-2; no clear D. Here the CDR3 reads CASSYVSGVYGYTF. The DNA of the CDR3 is TGTGCCAGCAGTTACGTCAGCGGGGTCTATGGCTACACCTTC.